These T cell receptor beta chains were read from a single sample in a study of memory CD4+ T cells and cytomegalovirus serostatus. Sequencing used immunoSEQ multiplex PCR; TCRdb keeps in-frame clones, though not all of them. The table lists fewer than 90,000 clones, about 73% of them singletons. The material sequenced was memory CD4+ T cells from blood. The receptors originated from an adult in good health and CMV-seropositive. CDR3s include the opening cysteine and the closing phenylalanine or tryptophan. The D gene is left open where the match is weak. For some rows the clone size is stated as once, few or many, or as a class when expanded; others skip it.

abundance: -
v_gene: TRBV5-6
j_gene: TRBJ1-3
d_gene: -
CDR3aa: CASSSDPSGNTIYF
CDR3nt: TGTGCCAGCAGCTCCGACCCCTCTGGAAACACCATATATTTT

abundance: -
v_gene: TRBV9
j_gene: TRBJ2-3
d_gene: -
CDR3aa: CASSPRDHPDDTQYF
CDR3nt: TGTGCCAGCAGCCCCCGGGACCACCCAGATGATACGCAGTATTTT

abundance: -
v_gene: TRBV27
j_gene: TRBJ1-3
d_gene: -
CDR3aa: CASSSTYSGNTIYF
CDR3nt: TGTGCCAGCAGTTCGACCTACTCTGGAAACACCATATATTTT

abundance: -
v_gene: TRBV6-6
j_gene: TRBJ1-3
d_gene: TRBD1
CDR3aa: CASRLQGAIYF
CDR3nt: TGTGCCAGCAGACTACAGGGGGCCATATATTTT

abundance: -
v_gene: TRBV7-2
j_gene: TRBJ2-1
d_gene: TRBD2
CDR3aa: CASSLASGSRDEQFF
CDR3nt: TGTGCCAGCAGCTTAGCTAGCGGGAGTCGCGATGAGCAGTTCTTC

abundance: once
v_gene: TRBV18
j_gene: TRBJ1-1
d_gene: -
CDR3aa: CASSPPSTEAFF
CDR3nt: TGTGCCAGCTCACCCCCTAGCACTGAAGCTTTCTTT

abundance: -
v_gene: TRBV6-1
j_gene: TRBJ1-5
d_gene: -
CDR3aa: CASNSGGSNQPQHF
CDR3nt: TGTGCCAGCAACTCGGGTGGAAGCAATCAGCCCCAGCATTTT

abundance: -
v_gene: TRBV2
j_gene: TRBJ2-3
d_gene: TRBD2
CDR3aa: CASTPGGRGDTQYF
CDR3nt: TGTGCCAGCACTCCGGGGGGGCGGGGAGATACGCAGTATTTT

abundance: few
v_gene: TRBV6-1
j_gene: TRBJ2-1
d_gene: -
CDR3aa: CASSEAPRSLYEQFF
CDR3nt: TGTGCCAGCAGTGAAGCGCCGCGGTCCTTGTATGAGCAGTTCTTC

abundance: few
v_gene: TRBV19
j_gene: TRBJ1-2
d_gene: -
CDR3aa: CASRVLNDEGYTF
CDR3nt: TGTGCCAGCCGGGTCCTAAACGATGAGGGCTACACCTTC

abundance: -
v_gene: TRBV13
j_gene: TRBJ1-1
d_gene: -
CDR3aa: CASSPRPNTEAFF
CDR3nt: TGTGCCAGCAGCCCCCGGCCAAACACTGAAGCTTTCTTT

abundance: -
v_gene: TRBV2
j_gene: TRBJ2-6
d_gene: -
CDR3aa: CASSLQAFSGANVLTF
CDR3nt: TGTGCCAGCAGTTTACAGGCGTTCTCTGGGGCCAACGTCCTGACTTTC

abundance: -
v_gene: TRBV27
j_gene: TRBJ1-1
d_gene: TRBD1
CDR3aa: CASSSDRRTEAFF
CDR3nt: TGTGCCAGCAGTTCGGACAGGAGGACTGAAGCTTTCTTT

abundance: once
v_gene: TRBV5-1
j_gene: TRBJ2-2
d_gene: TRBD1
CDR3aa: CASSLQGLENTGELFF
CDR3nt: TGCGCCAGCAGCTTACAGGGGTTGGAGAACACCGGGGAGCTGTTTTTT

abundance: medium-sized
v_gene: TRBV2
j_gene: TRBJ1-1
d_gene: -
CDR3aa: CASSELPNTEAFF
CDR3nt: TGTGCCAGCAGTGAATTACCGAACACTGAAGCTTTCTTT

abundance: -
v_gene: TRBV5-1
j_gene: TRBJ2-4
d_gene: -
CDR3aa: CASSLAPGAKNIQYF
CDR3nt: TGCGCCAGCAGCTTGGCGCCTGGAGCCAAAAACATTCAGTACTTC

abundance: -
v_gene: TRBV30
j_gene: TRBJ2-2
d_gene: TRBD1
CDR3aa: CAWPGQGNTGELFF
CDR3nt: TGTGCCTGGCCGGGACAGGGGAACACCGGGGAGCTGTTTTTT

abundance: -
v_gene: TRBV19
j_gene: TRBJ1-6
d_gene: -
CDR3aa: CASRWGKARGSPLHF
CDR3nt: TGTGCCAGTAGGTGGGGTAAAGCTCGCGGGTCACCCCTCCACTTT

abundance: -
v_gene: TRBV2
j_gene: TRBJ2-7
d_gene: TRBD2
CDR3aa: CASSIAGPYEQYF
CDR3nt: TGTGCCAGCAGTATAGCGGGGCCCTACGAGCAGTACTTC

abundance: -
v_gene: TRBV2
j_gene: TRBJ1-4
d_gene: TRBD1
CDR3aa: CASGSTGGYNEKLFF
CDR3nt: TGTGCCAGCGGGTCGACAGGGGGCTATAATGAAAAACTGTTTTTT

abundance: few
v_gene: TRBV7-9
j_gene: TRBJ1-4
d_gene: -
CDR3aa: CASSLSRLDEKLFF
CDR3nt: TGTGCCAGCAGCTTATCCAGGCTGGACGAAAAACTGTTTTTT

abundance: -
v_gene: TRBV10-3
j_gene: TRBJ2-1
d_gene: -
CDR3aa: CAIRGTPAGEQFF
CDR3nt: TGTGCCATCAGAGGGACCCCCGCAGGTGAGCAGTTCTTC

abundance: few
v_gene: TRBV29-1
j_gene: TRBJ1-1
d_gene: -
CDR3aa: CSVEDWGRDLNTEAFF
CDR3nt: TGCAGCGTTGAGGATTGGGGGAGGGACCTGAACACTGAAGCTTTCTTT

abundance: -
v_gene: TRBV4-1
j_gene: TRBJ2-7
d_gene: TRBD2
CDR3aa: CASSQTLAGGFSYEQYF
CDR3nt: TGCGCCAGCAGCCAGACCCTAGCGGGGGGATTCTCCTACGAGCAGTACTTC

abundance: -
v_gene: TRBV11-2
j_gene: TRBJ1-3
d_gene: -
CDR3aa: CASSREFLSGNTIYF
CDR3nt: TGTGCCAGCAGCCGGGAATTCCTCTCTGGAAACACCATATATTTT

abundance: few
v_gene: TRBV5-4
j_gene: TRBJ1-2
d_gene: -
CDR3aa: CASSQGSRGYGYTF
CDR3nt: TGTGCCAGCAGTCAAGGGTCCAGGGGCTATGGCTACACCTTC

abundance: -
v_gene: TRBV28
j_gene: TRBJ2-5
d_gene: -
CDR3aa: CASSPGGRGTQYF
CDR3nt: TGTGCCAGCAGCCCAGGGGGGCGCGGGACCCAGTACTTC

abundance: -
v_gene: TRBV10-3
j_gene: TRBJ1-5
d_gene: -
CDR3aa: CASRTEIPNQPQHF
CDR3nt: TGTGCCAGCCGGACAGAGATCCCCAATCAGCCCCAGCATTTT

abundance: -
v_gene: TRBV7-9
j_gene: TRBJ2-7
d_gene: -
CDR3aa: CASSPAPFHYEQYF
CDR3nt: TGTGCCAGCAGCCCGGCCCCATTCCACTACGAGCAGTACTTC

abundance: -
v_gene: TRBV19
j_gene: TRBJ2-2
d_gene: TRBD1
CDR3aa: CASSLTGQGTLAGELFF
CDR3nt: TGTGCCAGTAGCTTAACGGGACAGGGGACGTTGGCCGGGGAGCTGTTTTTT

abundance: -
v_gene: TRBV7-2
j_gene: TRBJ2-7
d_gene: -
CDR3aa: CASSAGRETYEQYF
CDR3nt: TGTGCCAGCAGCGCAGGGAGAGAGACCTACGAGCAGTACTTC

abundance: -
v_gene: TRBV27
j_gene: TRBJ2-4
d_gene: TRBD1
CDR3aa: CASHSYRDRGRGGKNIQYF
CDR3nt: TGTGCCAGCCACTCCTACCGGGACAGGGGGCGCGGGGGCAAAAACATTCAGTACTTC

abundance: -
v_gene: TRBV4-1
j_gene: TRBJ2-2
d_gene: -
CDR3aa: CASSQDIADGGTGELFF
CDR3nt: TGCGCCAGCAGCCAAGATATAGCAGACGGCGGCACCGGGGAGCTGTTTTTT

abundance: few
v_gene: TRBV5-1
j_gene: TRBJ1-1
d_gene: -
CDR3aa: CASSLGHQNTEAFF
CDR3nt: TGCGCCAGCAGCTTGGGACACCAGAACACTGAAGCTTTCTTT

abundance: -
v_gene: TRBV6-4
j_gene: TRBJ1-6
d_gene: -
CDR3aa: CASRRDVSSYNSPLHF
CDR3nt: TGTGCCAGCAGGAGGGACGTGAGCTCCTATAATTCACCCCTCCACTTT

abundance: -
v_gene: TRBV7-2
j_gene: TRBJ2-5
d_gene: TRBD2
CDR3aa: CASSSSGRGETQYF
CDR3nt: TGTGCCAGCAGCTCTAGCGGGAGAGGAGAGACCCAGTACTTC

abundance: -
v_gene: TRBV11-3
j_gene: TRBJ1-2
d_gene: -
CDR3aa: CASSLETWAESDYGYTF
CDR3nt: TGTGCCAGCAGCTTAGAGACCTGGGCCGAATCAGACTATGGCTACACCTTC

abundance: -
v_gene: TRBV28
j_gene: TRBJ1-5
d_gene: -
CDR3aa: CASSPTGNQPQHF
CDR3nt: TGTGCCAGCAGTCCGACAGGAAATCAGCCCCAGCATTTT

abundance: -
v_gene: TRBV12-5
j_gene: TRBJ1-2
d_gene: TRBD1
CDR3aa: CASGLPGQGYYGYTF
CDR3nt: TGTGCTAGTGGTTTACCGGGACAGGGTTACTATGGCTACACCTTC

abundance: few
v_gene: TRBV9
j_gene: TRBJ1-1
d_gene: -
CDR3aa: CASSETSNSNTEAFF
CDR3nt: TGTGCCAGCAGCGAGACCAGTAATTCGAACACTGAAGCTTTCTTT

abundance: -
v_gene: TRBV6-5
j_gene: TRBJ1-2
d_gene: -
CDR3aa: CASSYAQAMGYTF
CDR3nt: TGTGCCAGCAGTTACGCACAGGCTATGGGCTACACCTTC

abundance: -
v_gene: TRBV11-3
j_gene: TRBJ2-2
d_gene: TRBD2
CDR3aa: CASSYKSGRSIRGELFF
CDR3nt: TGTGCCAGCAGCTATAAAAGCGGGAGGTCGATCAGAGGGGAGCTGTTTTTT

abundance: -
v_gene: TRBV11-2
j_gene: TRBJ1-1
d_gene: -
CDR3aa: CASRREGSGTEAFF
CDR3nt: TGTGCCAGCAGGCGAGAGGGTTCTGGCACTGAAGCTTTCTTT

abundance: once
v_gene: TRBV28
j_gene: TRBJ1-5
d_gene: -
CDR3aa: CASSLEGIRQPQHF
CDR3nt: TGTGCCAGCAGTTTGGAGGGGATCCGTCAGCCCCAGCATTTT

abundance: -
v_gene: TRBV2
j_gene: TRBJ1-1
d_gene: -
CDR3aa: CASRGQPLMNTEAFF
CDR3nt: TGTGCCAGCCGGGGGCAGCCCTTAATGAACACTGAAGCTTTCTTT

abundance: -
v_gene: TRBV30
j_gene: TRBJ1-5
d_gene: -
CDR3aa: CAWSVLSGLGPQHF
CDR3nt: TGTGCCTGGAGTGTACTGTCCGGGCTCGGGCCCCAGCATTTT

abundance: once
v_gene: TRBV11-2
j_gene: TRBJ1-2
d_gene: TRBD1
CDR3aa: CASSRDRDHGYTF
CDR3nt: TGTGCCAGCAGCAGAGACAGGGACCATGGCTACACCTTC

abundance: -
v_gene: TRBV6-5
j_gene: TRBJ1-2
d_gene: TRBD1
CDR3aa: CASSPTGGSDYGYTF
CDR3nt: TGTGCCAGCAGTCCGACAGGGGGCTCGGACTATGGCTACACCTTC

abundance: once
v_gene: TRBV28
j_gene: TRBJ1-1
d_gene: -
CDR3aa: CASNDNRALAFF
CDR3nt: TGTGCCAGCAACGACAACAGGGCTCTGGCTTTCTTT

abundance: -
v_gene: TRBV6-1
j_gene: TRBJ1-2
d_gene: -
CDR3aa: CASSQVGGYTF
CDR3nt: TGTGCCAGCAGCCAGGTTGGAGGCTACACCTTC

abundance: -
v_gene: TRBV11-2
j_gene: TRBJ2-1
d_gene: -
CDR3aa: CASSLGGGSYNEQFF
CDR3nt: TGTGCCAGCAGCTTAGGGGGAGGCTCCTACAATGAGCAGTTCTTC

abundance: -
v_gene: TRBV10-3
j_gene: TRBJ1-6
d_gene: -
CDR3aa: CAIRRTEVSPLHF
CDR3nt: TGTGCCATCAGGCGGACAGAAGTTTCACCCCTCCACTTT

abundance: few
v_gene: TRBV6-1
j_gene: TRBJ1-5
d_gene: -
CDR3aa: CASVEDGKNQPQHF
CDR3nt: TGTGCCAGCGTGGAGGACGGGAAAAATCAGCCCCAGCATTTT

abundance: -
v_gene: TRBV5-6
j_gene: TRBJ2-7
d_gene: -
CDR3aa: CASSLVSRGPTYEQYF
CDR3nt: TGTGCCAGCAGCTTGGTCTCCCGGGGGCCTACCTACGAGCAGTACTTC

abundance: -
v_gene: TRBV11-3
j_gene: TRBJ2-1
d_gene: -
CDR3aa: CASSLADNEQFF
CDR3nt: TGTGCCAGCAGCTTAGCAGACAATGAGCAGTTCTTC